This T cell receptor beta chain stems from a study of blood T cells in healthy people across ages (dated by TCRdb to between 2015 and 2016). At the level of the whole study: Template switching captured roughly one uniquely barcoded TCR beta cDNA molecule per two T cells in model experiments. The donors were divided into four age groups: young (average approximately 15 years), middle-aged (around 37), aged (around 59) and long-lived (about 79). To track age-related changes in TCR beta repertoire diversity, the study relied on deep sequencing normalized with unique cDNA molecular identifiers. To avoid experimental bias, donors of different ages were randomly spread across the sequencing lanes. The study analyzed two additional independent replicas of 1 million unique cDNA reads from the same blood draw for two donors, one aged 18 to 30 and one aged 80 or older.

Libraries were prepared through 5' RACE. Sequencing took place on an Illumina HiSeq 2500. A second PCR of roughly 6 to 11 cycles was run with a J-beta primer mix and a sample-barcoded 5' primer. Each TCR beta cDNA molecule received a unique molecular identifier from a template-switch 5' adaptor carrying 12 random nucleotides. Each sample yielded at least 2.5 million CDR3-containing paired-end reads. All of the RNA was converted into first-strand cDNA using the Mint cDNA synthesis kit, with a TRBC-specific oligonucleotide serving as the primer. All cDNA was treated with uracil-DNA glycosylase and then went through a first 18-cycle PCR with the universal primers M1SS and BC2_uni_R. Under the source paper's analysis protocol: For normalization, 1 million high-quality reads were randomly selected from each sample, with every read carrying a distinct molecular identifier. Instead of being binned into consensus sequences, reads with shared molecular identifiers were discarded. MiTCR, run with a Q25 quality threshold and the strictest error-elimination algorithm, handled CDR3 identification, clonotype clustering and error correction. Lower-bound total TCR beta diversity was estimated with a nonparametric unseen species model using Euler transformation. TCRdb handled the public reads itself, with Q25 trimming in fastp and clone calling in MiXCR, and kept productive beta chains. When rows share a CDR3 protein, they turn into one entry using the most common DNA and genes. For this entry, the V and J calls and clone size follow TCRdb and not the study's own pipeline. The sample includes about 670,000 distinct CDR3 sequences, with roughly half observed a single time. 13% of the sample goes to the ten largest clones.

Systemically healthy Caucasian individuals from Russia, some 36 in total and aged roughly 6 to 100 years, were included as donors. Each donor gave around 9.8 milliliters of peripheral blood, collected into EDTA-treated Vacutainer tubes. Ficoll-Paque density-gradient centrifugation was used to isolate PBMCs, with at least 6.5 million per sample. Total RNA was extracted from PBMCs with Trizol reagent, with at least 5 micrograms obtained per sample. Naive CD45RAhigh/CD27high T cell percentages were measured by flow cytometry on a PBMC aliquot from every donor. The research as a whole found: Because the CMV infection status of the donors was unknown, age-related changes in expanded clonotypes may potentially have been confounded. Estimates of total diversity from one million sequenced T cells were regarded as lower bounds and underestimates. There was a strong correlation between observed TCR beta diversity and the percentage of naive T cells measured by flow cytometry. Because profiling used bulk unsorted PBMCs, naive and antigen-experienced compartments could not be compared conclusively. Compared with the aged group, the long-lived group had more naive CD4+ T cells, fewer expanded clones and increased TCR diversity, suggesting age selection. As age increased, observed TCR beta diversity per million T cells dropped in a roughly linear way, and a significant reduction was already evident by age approximately 40.

V is shortened by 3 bases, J by 3 bases, and the region joining them spans 15 bases. The CDR3 covers 15 residues, taking in both the cysteine and the phenylalanine. Only CDR3 DNA is held: 45 bases, read in frame from base 1. A few counts support this clonotype. Its antigen is not yet known. No base quality values were provided; no much bigger clone lies one nucleotide off. This chain joins TRBV12-3 or TRBV12-4 to TRBJ2-7, and the D gene may be TRBD2, 5 bases matching. The source material was blood. The sequence was collected from a woman older than 75 in good health. The nucleotide sequence is TGTGCCAGCAGTTTGCCCGGGGTAGCCAACTACGAGCAGTACTTC. Its translation is CASSLPGVANYEQYF.